This T cell receptor (beta chain) comes out of a study of a mutant IDH1 vaccine in newly diagnosed glioma (dated by TCRdb to the early 2020s). In the study overall: Across visits V03 through V10, patients got a total of eight vaccinations, given in weeks 1, 3, 5, 7, 11, 15, 19 and 23. In the chemotherapy-containing groups, vaccination started alongside temozolomide cycles, whereas in patients who had radiotherapy alone it started 4-6 weeks after radiotherapy. Of the approximately 29 treated patients, about 62% were male and approximately 38% were female, and a mean age of 40.4 years was recorded. Before enrollment, most patients had been given radiochemotherapy with temozolomide as standard therapy, while the rest had received either radiotherapy alone or temozolomide alone. Peripheral blood samples were drawn at six visits, namely V03 (baseline), V05, V07, V10, V12 and V13. Longitudinal TCRB deep sequencing was performed for 25 to 30 treated patients wherever samples were available for exploratory analyses.

About this clone itself: The specificity of this receptor is unknown. No much larger clone is present one base from it, and per-base qualities are unavailable.

The method behind the library was the immunoSEQ multiplex PCR assay. Rearranged TCR beta chain sequences were amplified with the hsTCRB Kit following the manufacturer's protocol. TCRB libraries were sequenced on an Illumina MiSeq. As for the authors' bioinformatics: The kit vendor's proprietary platform handled demultiplexing, trimming and gene mapping. Drawn from immuneACCESS, this table holds only the in-frame rearrangements with V and J called that TCRdb kept. Clones are partly lost; checked studies trace under half to an unresolved V gene and leave the rest unexplained. Clone size and V and J calls were adopted from that table, with D and trimming inferred from the DNA. The sample table contains tens of thousands of clones; only one count was recorded for roughly 80% of them. The ten most abundant clones make up around 5.7% of the sample. The sample's time point label, decoded: week 11, during vaccination. Each vaccine dose was 300 ug of a 20-mer mutant IDH1 peptide in Montanide, given subcutaneously with topical imiquimod. Donors had newly diagnosed WHO grade 3 or 4 IDH1-mutant astrocytomas with loss of nuclear ATRX. The samples were drawn from NOA16, a multicentre, single-arm, open-label phase I trial in Germany that tested a mutant IDH1 peptide vaccine in humans for the first time. Genomic DNA for TCRB sequencing was extracted from EDTA blood using the DNeasy Blood and Tissue Kit.

The study at large found these results: It was noted by the authors that analyses of patient blood samples could not be reproduced owing to sample limitations. Pseudoprogression seemed to be unrelated to changes in the top peripheral T cell clonotypes found by TCRB sequencing. Immune responses induced by the vaccine were seen in roughly 92% of patients across multiple MHC alleles. Selection of PBMC samples for TCRB deep sequencing was based on availability.

V and J are truncated by 4 bases and 5 bases respectively, leaving an intervening sequence of 14 bases. Based on the germline V gene (reference sequence), the CDR1 and CDR2 sequences are GTSNPN and SVGIG. The CDR3 holds 13 amino acids from the cysteine to the phenylalanine. The retained sequence is limited to the CDR3, 39 bases, with the frame set at the first base. The chain employs TRBV30 and TRBJ2-5, with TRBD2 tentatively as D gene (5 bases match). The TCR sequence derives from a man in his fifties or sixties with glioma. The starting material was PBMCs, obtained from a glioma patient whose treatment included an IDH1 peptide vaccine. The nucleotide sequence reads as follows: TGTGCCTGGACTATGAGGGTCCGGGAGACCCAGTACTTC. Translation gives CAWTMRVRETQYF.